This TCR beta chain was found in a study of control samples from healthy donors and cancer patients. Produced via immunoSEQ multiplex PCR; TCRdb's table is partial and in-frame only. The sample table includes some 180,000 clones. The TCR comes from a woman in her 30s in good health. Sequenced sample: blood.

The DNA for the CDR3 is TGTGCCAGCAGCTTGGGGACTAGCGGTAACACCGGGGAGCTGTTTTTT. It translates to CASSLGTSGNTGELFF. V gene TRBV5-4 combines with J gene TRBJ2-2, with 10 nucleotides matching TRBD2. The CDR3 consists of 16 residues. V trimming: 0 bases; J trimming: 2 bases; junction bases outside the gene matches: 1. Looked up from germline, CDR1 is SGHNT and CDR2 is YYREEE (reference sequence). The variable domain in full, completed from reference TRBV5-4 and TRBJ2-2, reads ETGVTQSPTHLIKTRGQQVTLRCSSQSGHNTVSWYQQALGQGPQFIFQYYREEENGRGNFPPRFSGLQFPNYSSELNVNALELDDSALYLCASSLGTSGNTGELFFGEGSRLTVL.